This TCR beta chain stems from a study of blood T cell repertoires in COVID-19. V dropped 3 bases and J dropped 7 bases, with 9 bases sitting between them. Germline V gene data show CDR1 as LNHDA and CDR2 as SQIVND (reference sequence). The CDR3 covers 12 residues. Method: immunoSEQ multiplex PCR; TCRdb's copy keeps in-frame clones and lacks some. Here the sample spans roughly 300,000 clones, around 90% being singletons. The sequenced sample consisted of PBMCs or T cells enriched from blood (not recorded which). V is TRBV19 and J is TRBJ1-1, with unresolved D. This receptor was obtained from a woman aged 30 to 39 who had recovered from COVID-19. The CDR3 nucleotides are TGTGCCAGTAGTATTGGTCTAGTTGAAGCTTTCTTT. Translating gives CASSIGLVEAFF.